This T cell receptor (beta chain) was captured in a study of OX40 agonist ivuxolimab in advanced cancers. In the study overall: While on treatment, patients had intravenous ivuxolimab at 0.01 to 10 mg/kg every 2 weeks. One hepatocellular carcinoma and two cutaneous melanoma patients partially responded.

The protocol was immunoSEQ multiplex PCR, while the TCRdb copy is restricted to in-frame clones and leaves out a portion. Of fewer than 25,000 clones detected, approximately 83% appear once; the ten largest clones hold roughly 36%. The CDR3 has 17 residues. Germline V gives CDR1 LGHNA, CDR2 YSLEER. Germline trimming cut 1 base from V and 0 bases from J; bases unmatched to any gene: 6. In its sample, this clone was seen a few times. Its antigen is undetermined. Broader study findings: Some nonresponders also had low normalized T-cell clonal expansion. Expanded clones were, on average, more numerous among CD8+ T cells than CD4+.

This chain links TRBV4-3 with TRBJ2-1, with 7 nucleotides matching TRBD1. The sequence came from an adult with an advanced solid tumor such as melanoma, head and neck, liver or kidney cancer. This specimen was CD4+ or CD8+ T cells sorted from blood, taken in a trial of the OX40 agonist ivuxolimab. CDR3 sequence: CASSQVQGVLSYNEQFF. The CDR3 region has the DNA TGCGCCAGCAGCCAAGTTCAGGGGGTACTCTCCTACAATGAGCAGTTCTTC.